One sample yielded the 20 T cell receptor beta chains listed below, sequenced in a study of T cells in lung cancer brain metastases. Profiling relied on immunoSEQ multiplex PCR, and the TCRdb table lists in-frame clones only, not all of them. Among 3,000 or so clones listed, about 90% were seen once. The sample was tumor tissue from the primary lung tumor. These receptors all come from a woman in her forties or fifties with non-small cell lung cancer.

The rearrangement uses TRBV29-1 and TRBJ1-2; 10 bases align to TRBD1. Germline trimming cut 1 base from V and 7 bases from J; bases unmatched to any gene: 3. The germline gives CDR1 SQVTM, CDR2 ANQGSEA. This CDR3 is built from 13 residues. The DNA for the CDR3 is TGCAGCGTTGAAGGACAGGGGGCGAGTGGCTACACCTTC. It yields the protein CSVEGQGASGYTF. Drawing the rest from reference TRBV29-1 and TRBJ1-2, the complete variable domain is SAVISQKPSRDICQRGTSLTIQCQVDSQVTMMFWYRQQPGQSLTLIATANQGSEATYESGFVIDKFPISRPNLTFSTLTVSNMSPEDSSIYLCSVEGQGASGYTFGSGTRLTVV.

Turning to this clone: The same CDR3 can be traced to other DNA sequences in this sample. The V call is TRBV14, the J call TRBJ1-1; D gene unclear. CDR1 is SGHDN, CDR2 FVKESK, per germline. The ends were cut back, 4 bases at V and 2 bases at J, with 8 bases in the middle. This CDR3 contains 13 residues. The CDR3 sequence is CASSRGLNTEAFF. CDR3 DNA: TGTGCCAGCAGCCGAGGGCTAAACACTGAAGCTTTCTTT.

The genes are TRBV25-1 and TRBJ1-2; D is unclear. V shed 8 bases and J shed 5 bases, with 12 bases lying between them. The CDR3 runs to 12 residues. The germline gives CDR1 MGHDK, CDR2 SYGVNS. CDR3 loop: CASLRNPYGYTF. CDR3 nucleotide sequence: TGTGCCAGCTTGCGCAACCCGTATGGCTACACCTTC.

The rearrangement links TRBV15 to TRBJ2-2; D tentatively reads TRBD1 or TRBD2 (5 bases each). Germline V gives CDR1 LNHNV, CDR2 YYDKDF (reference sequence). The V gene lost 0 bases and the J gene lost 3 bases, with 14 bases spanning the gap. CDR3 size: 17 residues. Here the CDR3 DNA reads TGTGCCACCAGCAGAGATCGTCGGCAGGGACACACCGGGGAGCTGTTTTTT. It codes for CATSRDRRQGHTGELFF.

This chain uses TRBV23-1 with TRBJ2-2; D possibly matches TRBD1 or TRBD2 (5 bases each). TRBV23-1 is filed as an ORF, its function uncertain. This CDR3 contains 15 residues. V lost 6 bases and J lost 5, with 16 bases in between. This CDR3 reads CASRRRGRGTGELFF. The CDR3, as DNA: TGCGCCAGCAGGAGAAGGGGCCGGGGAACCGGGGAGCTGTTTTTT.

The CDR3 region is CASSRGDVSNQPQHF. CDR3 nucleotide sequence: TGTGCCAGCAGCCGGGGGGACGTTAGCAATCAGCCCCAGCATTTT. The V and J genes are TRBV7-2 and TRBJ1-5; a weak D match, TRBD1 (5 bases). Trimming took off 5 bases at V and 0 bases at J, with 11 bases between the two ends. CDR1 is SGHTA, CDR2 FQGNSA, per germline. CDR3 length equals 15 residues.

This clone is large in the sample. The same CDR3 also results from other DNA sequences found in this sample. The V gene is TRBV14, the J gene TRBJ1-1; tentatively, D is TRBD1 (6 bases). Trimming left V 6 bases short and J 0 bases short, with 8 bases between. Germline CDR1 reads SGHDN; CDR2 reads FVKESK. The CDR3 contains 13 residues. The CDR3 nucleotides are TGTGCCAGCAGTCGGGGGCTGAACACTGAAGCTTTCTTT. Translated: CASSRGLNTEAFF.

This sequence joins TRBV6-6 and TRBJ1-1; no clear D. This CDR3 has 11 residues. The V gene's germline CDR1 is MNHNY and CDR2 SVGAGI (reference sequence). The germline V and J ends were trimmed by 6 bases and 5 bases, with 7 bases remaining between them. CDR3 sequence: CASSPQTEAFF. The CDR3 region has the DNA TGTGCCAGCAGCCCCCAAACTGAAGCTTTCTTT.

This clone has only a few counts. The chain joins TRBV4-2 to TRBJ1-1; D ambiguous. CDR1 LGHNA and CDR2 YNFKEQ come from the germline V gene. V lost 4 bases to trimming and J lost 7 bases, with 13 bases between them. The CDR3 extends over 13 amino acids. CDR3 nucleotide sequence: TGTGCCAGCAGCCTAACCGTCGGGGATGAAGCTTTCTTT. It specifies CASSLTVGDEAFF.

The chain has TRBV7-2 and TRBJ2-7; a possible D gene is TRBD1 (6 bases). V lost 1 base to trimming and J lost 3 bases, with 13 bases between them. Germline-derived CDR1 and CDR2 are SGHTA and FQGNSA. The CDR3 spans 15 residues. CDR3 sequence reads: CASSLETGHGYEQYF. CDR3 nucleotides: TGTGCCAGCAGCTTAGAGACAGGTCACGGCTACGAGCAGTACTTC.

The V and J genes are TRBV2 and TRBJ1-1; D is perhaps TRBD1 (5 bases). CDR3 size: 13 residues. Germline V lookup: CDR1 SNHLY, CDR2 FYNNEI. Between the trimmed V and J ends, which lost 6 bases and 2 bases, there was a span of 10 bases. The chain's CDR3 is CASRGDLNTEAFF. CDR3 sequence (DNA): TGTGCCAGCAGGGGGGATCTTAACACTGAAGCTTTCTTT.

The chain joins TRBV30 to TRBJ1-1; TRBD1 aligns across 7 bases. CDR1 GTSNPN and CDR2 SVGIG come from the germline V gene (reference sequence). This CDR3 is 12 amino acids long. Trimming removed 1 base from V and 5 bases from J; junction bases left unmatched: 1. CDR3 bases: TGTGCCTGGAGTGCCAGGGGGACTGAAGCTTTCTTT. Translating it yields CAWSARGTEAFF.

This clone was observed a single time. The rearrangement links TRBV5-4 to TRBJ2-7; 10 nucleotides align to TRBD1. V lost 4 bases to trimming and J lost 6 bases; unmatched junction nucleotides: 7. CDR3 size: 14 residues. The V gene's germline CDR1 is SGHNT and CDR2 YYREEE (reference sequence). CDR3 nucleotide sequence: TGTGCCAGCAGCGGGACAGGGGCGAGGTGCGAGCAGTACTTC. Translation: CASSGTGARCEQYF. The full variable domain, completed using reference TRBV5-4 and TRBJ2-7, is ETGVTQSPTHLIKTRGQQVTLRCSSQSGHNTVSWYQQALGQGPQFIFQYYREEENGRGNFPPRFSGLQFPNYSSELNVNALELDDSALYLCASSGTGARCEQYFGPGTRLTVT.

The genes are TRBV9 and TRBJ1-1; tentatively, D is TRBD1 (5 bases). The CDR3 is 15 amino acids. In germline, CDR1 is SGDLS, CDR2 YYNGEE. V was shortened by 5 bases and J by 5 bases, with 19 bases between the two germline ends. For the CDR3, the DNA is TGTGCCAGCAGTACCGCGGGGGGACGAGGGACTGAAGCTTTCTTT. Its protein is CASSTAGGRGTEAFF. Full variable domain (missing parts from reference TRBV9 and TRBJ1-1): DSGVTQTPKHLITATGQRVTLRCSPRSGDLSVYWYQQSLDQGLQFLIQYYNGEERAKGNILERFSAQQFPDLHSELNLSSLELGDSALYFCASSTAGGRGTEAFFGQGTRLTVV.

V and J are TRBV4-3 and TRBJ1-1; 9 positions agree with TRBD1. This CDR3 spans 15 amino acids. Germline V gene sequence: CDR1 LGHNA, CDR2 YSLEER. The junction had 4 bases not matched to a gene; V was cut back by 2 bases and J by 3 bases. The CDR3 DNA follows: TGCGCCAGCAGCCAATTCGGACAGGGGCACACTGAAGCTTTCTTT. Translated, it gives CASSQFGQGHTEAFF.

The gene calls are TRBV7-2 and TRBJ1-1; no clear D gene. Per germline, CDR1 SGHTA and CDR2 FQGNSA. The V gene lost 7 bases and the J gene lost 1 base, with 10 bases spanning the gap. The CDR3 extends over 13 amino acids. The CDR3 here is CASKKGQNTEAFF. The CDR3 DNA follows: TGTGCCAGCAAAAAGGGTCAGAACACTGAAGCTTTCTTT.

A single count supports this clone. One junction end does not reproduce the germline sequence, and a read error may be involved. The rearrangement links TRBV7-2 to TRBJ1-6; no definite D call. The V gene's germline CDR1 is SGHTA and CDR2 FQGNSA. The CDR3 runs to 14 residues. The CDR3 nucleotides are TGTGCCAGCAGCCTAGCCCAAACAAGGTCACCCCTCCACTTT. Its protein is CASSLAQTRSPLHF.

This sequence joins TRBV18 and TRBJ1-1, with no clear D. Trimming cost V 6 bases and J 4 bases, with 21 bases left between them. The CDR3 is 16 residues long. Germline V gene data show CDR1 as KGHSH and CDR2 as LQKENI. The CDR3 DNA is TGTGCCAGCTCCCCAGGAGTCCAGGCTGGAGGCACTGAAGCTTTCTTT. Protein: CASSPGVQAGGTEAFF.

Remarks on this clone: This same CDR3 is encoded by further DNA sequences in the sample. The chain couples TRBV2 to TRBJ1-2; D remains unclear. The V gene lost 4 bases and the J gene lost 2 bases, with 8 bases spanning the gap. Germline V gives CDR1 SNHLY, CDR2 FYNNEI. CDR3 length: 13 amino acids. CDR3 protein: CASSGRSNYGYTF. CDR3 sequence (DNA): TGTGCCAGCAGTGGAAGAAGCAACTATGGCTACACCTTC.

This clone was seen just once. The chain recombines TRBV11-2 with TRBJ2-1; the D gene is possibly TRBD2 (6 bases). The CDR3 covers 14 residues. Trimming cost V 5 bases and J 5 bases, with 13 bases left between them. Germline lookup yields CDR1 SGHAT and CDR2 FQNNGV. The DNA for the CDR3 is TGTGCCAGCAGCGGGGAACTAGCCGACAATGAGCAGTTCTTC. Protein product: CASSGELADNEQFF.